Each of the 21 T cell receptor beta chains below was sequenced from the same sample in a study of cytomegalovirus exposure and HLA in healthy donors. TCRdb's copy holds only in-frame clones and misses some; the assay was immunoSEQ multiplex PCR. The table shows around 60,000 clones, with 90% to 95% occurring only once. Sequencing was done on a sample of PBMCs. The receptors come from a man between 18 and 35 years old in good health and CMV-seropositive.

The V call is TRBV15, the J call TRBJ2-1, with TRBD2 identical over 7 bases. Germline assignment: CDR1 LNHNV and CDR2 YYDKDF (reference sequence). The V and J ends lost 9 bases and 4 bases, in that order; junction bases with no gene match: 9. The CDR3 totals 14 residues. Here the CDR3 reads CATLMGGGYNEQFF. As DNA, the CDR3 is TGTGCCACTCTGATGGGCGGGGGTTACAATGAGCAGTTCTTC.

The V gene is TRBV7-9, the J gene TRBJ2-2; weak D call: TRBD1 (5 bases). This CDR3 is 13 amino acids long. Looked up from germline, CDR1 is SEHNR and CDR2 is FQNEAQ (reference sequence). The V end was cut by 11 bases, the J end by 3 bases, with 13 bases between. CDR3: CAGAYDHTGELFF. CDR3 nucleotide sequence: TGTGCCGGGGCCTACGATCACACCGGGGAGCTGTTTTTT.

This chain joins TRBV6-5 and TRBJ1-1, with a possible D match to TRBD1 (5 bases). This CDR3 is built from 12 residues. CDR1 and CDR2 from the germline V gene are MNHEY and SVGAGI. V lost 4 bases and J 8 bases, leaving 11 bases between the germline ends. The CDR3 coding sequence is TGTGCCAGCAGTTCCGAAACAGGAGAAGCTTTCTTT. It codes for CASSSETGEAFF.

The chain links TRBV5-4 to TRBJ1-2, with 7 bases identical to TRBD1. The junction had 8 bases not matched to a gene; V was cut back by 4 bases and J by 5 bases. This CDR3 contains 14 residues. Germline lookup yields CDR1 SGHNT and CDR2 YYREEE (reference sequence). The CDR3 loop reads CASSAPTGSYGYTF. The CDR3 nucleotides read TGTGCCAGCAGCGCCCCGACAGGGTCTTATGGCTACACCTTC.

The sample holds one count of this clone. The chain is built from TRBV27 and TRBJ1-2; the match to TRBD1 covers 9 bases. CDR1 and CDR2 (germline): MNHEY, SMNVEV (reference sequence). This CDR3 contains 16 residues. V dropped 5 bases and J dropped 3; count of bases not matched to a gene: 10. The CDR3 nucleotides are TGTGCCAGCAGTGCTTCGGTTTACAGGGGGCACTATGGCTACACCTTC. Translated, it gives CASSASVYRGHYGYTF.

The gene calls are TRBV27 and TRBJ2-2; 8 nucleotides agree with TRBD2. The CDR3 sequence is 18 residues long. Trimming took 4 bases from V and 7 from J; bases not matched to a gene: 17. Germline CDR1 MNHEY, CDR2 SMNVEV (reference sequence). The CDR3 is CASSSQLGGTRVYGELFF. In DNA, the CDR3 is TGTGCCAGCAGTTCCCAACTTGGGGGGACTAGAGTTTACGGGGAGCTGTTTTTT.

The V call is TRBV6-1, the J call TRBJ1-5, with D perhaps TRBD1 (5 bases). V lost 8 bases and J 4 bases, leaving 12 bases between the germline ends. CDR1 is MNHNS, CDR2 SASEGT, per germline. This CDR3 has 13 amino acids. This chain's CDR3 is CASRRDLNQPQHF. The CDR3 nucleotides are TGTGCCAGCCGGCGGGACTTAAATCAGCCCCAGCATTTT.

V usage is TRBV25-1 and J usage is TRBJ2-3, with 7 bases lining up with TRBD1. The CDR3 is 14 residues long. V was clipped by 3 bases and J by 4 bases; unmatched bases: 4. CDR1 and CDR2 (germline): MGHDK, SYGVNS. CDR3 sequence reads: CASSETQGADTQYF. The CDR3 coding sequence is TGTGCCAGCAGTGAGACGCAGGGGGCAGATACGCAGTATTTT.

The chain is built from TRBV19 and TRBJ2-7, with TRBD2 matching 12 bases. Germline loops: CDR1 LNHDA, CDR2 SQIVND (reference sequence). The CDR3 has 18 amino acids. The V and J ends lost 4 bases and 0 bases, in that order; junction bases with no gene match: 10. The CDR3 here is CASSTQGLAGADSYEQYF. In nucleotides, the CDR3 is TGTGCCAGTAGTACCCAGGGACTAGCGGGTGCGGACTCCTACGAGCAGTACTTC.

The V gene is TRBV7-9, the J gene TRBJ1-5; D is possibly TRBD1 (5 bases). Germline V gene lookup returns CDR1 SEHNR and CDR2 FQNEAQ (reference sequence). Trimming left V 5 bases short and J 3 bases short, with 14 bases between. The CDR3 is 15 residues long. In DNA form, the CDR3 reads TGTGCCAGCAGCGCCGGCGGGGCGAACAATCAGCCCCAGCATTTT. This codes for CASSAGGANNQPQHF.

CDR3: CASRQGTGLQETQYF. For the CDR3, the DNA is TGCGCCAGCAGACAAGGGACAGGTCTACAAGAGACCCAGTACTTC. J is TRBJ2-5 and V is TRBV5-1; TRBD1 matches 8 bases. Germline CDR1 is SGHRS and CDR2 is YFSETQ. The CDR3 is 15 amino acids. After removal of 5 bases from V and 2 bases from J, the junction contained 8 bases not matched to a gene.

This chain joins TRBV12-5 and TRBJ1-5; TRBD1 agrees at 7 bases. Germline V lookup: CDR1 LGHNT, CDR2 FRNRAP. This CDR3 comprises 18 residues. The junction had 11 bases not matched to a gene; V was cut back by 0 bases and J by 3 bases. The CDR3 region has the DNA TGTGCTAGTGGTTTGGTGTACGGGACAGATAATTCCAATCAGCCCCAGCATTTT. This translates into CASGLVYGTDNSNQPQHF.

The chain has TRBV27 and TRBJ2-2; D ambiguous. CDR1 is MNHEY and CDR2 is SMNVEV in the germline V gene (reference sequence). This CDR3 spans 13 amino acids. Trimming removed 2 bases from V and 6 bases from J, with 7 bases in between. The DNA for the CDR3 is TGTGCCAGCAGTTTACGTCGTTCCGGGGAGCTGTTTTTT. Its protein is CASSLRRSGELFF.

This clone was found once. The V call is TRBV11-2, the J call TRBJ2-1; 9 bases fit TRBD1. This CDR3 is built from 16 residues. V shed 3 bases, J shed 7 bases, and the junction held 10 bases outside the gene matches. From germline, CDR1 is SGHAT and CDR2 FQNNGV. CDR3 DNA sequence: TGTGCCAGCAGCTTTAGCCCGGGACAGGGTACGAATGAGCAGTTCTTC. Translation gives CASSFSPGQGTNEQFF. The full variable domain, in which reference TRBV11-2 and TRBJ2-1 provide the parts outside the CDR3, is EAGVAQSPRYKIIEKRQSVAFWCNPISGHATLYWYQQILGQGPKLLIQFQNNGVVDDSQLPKDRFSAERLKGVDSTLKIQPAKLEDSAVYLCASSFSPGQGTNEQFFGPGTRLTVL.

The chain joins TRBV19 to TRBJ2-1; 10 positions agree with TRBD1. V was clipped by 5 bases and J by 3 bases; unmatched bases: 7. Germline V gene data show CDR1 as LNHDA and CDR2 as SQIVND (reference sequence). This CDR3 region has 16 residues. The CDR3 region has the DNA TGTGCCAGTAGTGAATGGGACAGGGGACTCTACAATGAGCAGTTCTTC. Its protein product is CASSEWDRGLYNEQFF.

The chain is built from TRBV5-4 and TRBJ2-5, with D possibly TRBD2 on 6 matching bases. Trimming removed 4 bases at V and 5 bases at J, with 30 bases between. This CDR3 has 19 amino acids. Germline V gene data show CDR1 as SGHNT and CDR2 as YYREEE (reference sequence). Here the CDR3 reads CASSRGAMSPRDDDETQYF. The CDR3 DNA sequence: TGTGCCAGCAGCCGGGGCGCTATGAGCCCGCGGGACGATGATGAGACCCAGTACTTC.

CDR3 protein: CASSDGTGDGEKLFF. The DNA for the CDR3 is TGTGCCAGCAGCGACGGGACAGGGGATGGAGAAAAACTGTTTTTT. The rearrangement joins TRBV9 to TRBJ1-4, with 10 bases fitting TRBD1. V gave up 3 bases and J gave up 8 bases; unmatched junction bases: 7. CDR1 SGDLS and CDR2 YYNGEE come from the germline V gene. CDR3 length: 15 amino acids.

The J gene is TRBJ2-1, the V gene TRBV7-3; 7 bases align to TRBD2. The germline V gene encodes CDR1 SGHTA and CDR2 FQGTGA. The J segment lost 2 bases and the V segment lost 1 base, leaving 2 bases of the junction unmatched. CDR3 length equals 15 residues. CDR3 DNA: TGTGCCAGCAGCTTAATGGGGGGGACCTACAATGAGCAGTTCTTC. Translating it yields CASSLMGGTYNEQFF. The complete variable domain, with remaining parts taken from reference TRBV7-3 and TRBJ2-1, reads GAGVSQTPSNKVTEKGKYVELRCDPISGHTALYWYRQSLGQGPEFLIYFQGTGAADDSGLPNDRFFAVRPEGSVSTLKIQRTERGDSAVYLCASSLMGGTYNEQFFGPGTRLTVL.

J is TRBJ1-4 and V is TRBV6-6; 7 bases match TRBD1. V shed 7 bases and J 0 bases; nucleotides not matched to a gene: 8. This CDR3 region has 16 residues. Germline CDR1 and CDR2: MNHNY and SVGAGI (reference sequence). The CDR3 spells CASTRDRTTTNEKLFF. The CDR3 region has the DNA TGTGCCAGCACCCGGGACAGAACAACAACTAATGAAAAACTGTTTTTT.

This clone was recorded once. V usage is TRBV4-1 and J usage is TRBJ1-1, with D perhaps TRBD1 (5 bases). Trimming pared 4 bases from V and 2 bases from J, leaving 14 bases between. Germline-derived CDR1 and CDR2 are MGHRA and YSYEKL. The CDR3 has 15 amino acids. The CDR3 nucleotides are TGCGCCAGCAGCCTTGAAGTGGGACTAAACACTGAAGCTTTCTTT. Protein sequence: CASSLEVGLNTEAFF.

The V call is TRBV7-9, the J call TRBJ2-2, with 11 nucleotides matching TRBD1. The CDR3 sequence is 17 residues long. The germline CDR1 and CDR2 sequences are SEHNR and FQNEAQ (reference sequence). V was pared by 6 bases and J by 0 bases, with 6 bases of the junction left unmatched. DNA for the CDR3: TGTGCCAGCAGGGGACAGGGGGTAAGGGCGAACACCGGGGAGCTGTTTTTT. Its protein is CASRGQGVRANTGELFF.